This is a list of T cell receptor beta chains from one sample in a study of regulatory T cells in long-lasting Graves disease. TCRdb recomputed calls from the multiplex PCR reads with MiXCR, one row per CDR3 protein. In the table there are approximately 350,000 distinct CDR3 sequences, over 9.5% of which are singletons. These data are also associated with another study on T cells in Graves' hyperthyroidism and ophthalmopathy.

The sequences come from peripheral blood mononuclear cells (PBMCs), collected at new diagnosis, from a patient treated with antithyroid drugs. These receptor sequences come from a woman under 30 with Graves disease. Both conserved end residues are part of each CDR3. A D gene is named only where the DNA matches it firmly. Clone size is stated in some rows and not others, as once, few, many or a class when expanded.

D gene	V gene	J gene	clone size	CDR3 DNA	CDR3 protein
TRBD2	TRBV9	TRBJ2-1	few	TGTGCCAGCAGCGAGGGGAGCGGTCCTGGGGGGGGTGAGCAGTTCTTC	CASSEGSGPGGGEQFF
-	TRBV5-1	TRBJ2-2	many	TGCGCCAGCAGCATGTCTGAATCCGGGGAGCTGTTTTTT	CASSMSESGELFF
-	TRBV20-1	TRBJ2-4	many	TGCAGTGCTAGAGAAGTAGGCAGAGGGCTAGCCAAAAACATTCAGTACTTC	CSAREVGRGLAKNIQYF
-	TRBV6-1	TRBJ1-1	few	TGTGCCAGCAGTGTTCTGGGGGTCAGAGGGACTGAAGCTTTCTTT	CASSVLGVRGTEAFF
TRBD2	TRBV5-4	TRBJ2-2	-	TGTGCCAGCAGCGCCGGACTAGCGGGAGCTGCCGGGGAGCTGTTTTTT	CASSAGLAGAAGELFF
TRBD2	TRBV20-1	TRBJ2-1	many	TGCAGTGCTAGAACGGGGGGGCCCTACAATGAGCAGTTCTTC	CSARTGGPYNEQFF
-	TRBV13	TRBJ2-3	many	TGTGCCAGCAGCCCGAGACAGGGAGGGGCAGATACGCAGTATTTT	CASSPRQGGADTQYF
-	TRBV10-3	TRBJ2-6	-	TGTGCCTTATCACCCGGCTTGAGCTCTGGGGCCAACGTCCTGACTTTC	CALSPGLSSGANVLTF
-	TRBV7-3	TRBJ2-7	many	TGTGCCAGCAGCTTAAACCGGGACTTCGCCTACGAGCAGTACTTC	CASSLNRDFAYEQYF
-	TRBV2	TRBJ2-1	many	TGTGCCAGCAGTGAAGTTCAGGCGGCAGCCGACAATGAGCAGTTCTTC	CASSEVQAAADNEQFF
-	TRBV5-1	TRBJ1-5	few	TGCGCCAGCAGCTTGGATTTTCAGGGCAATCAGCCCCAGCATTTT	CASSLDFQGNQPQHF
-	TRBV29-1	TRBJ2-5	many	TGCAGCGTTGAAGTCTTTAAGAGGACAGAGACCCAGTACTTC	CSVEVFKRTETQYF
-	TRBV7-2	TRBJ1-1	many	TGTGCCAGCAGCTCACTTATGGGGACTGAAGCTTTCTTT	CASSSLMGTEAFF
-	TRBV7-2	TRBJ2-2	many	TGTGCCAGCAGCCGGGATCAAGGTCCCGGGGAGCTGTTTTTT	CASSRDQGPGELFF
TRBD1	TRBV30	TRBJ1-4	many	TGTGCCTTACTTCGGACAGGGTATTCAACTAATGAAAAACTGTTTTTT	CALLRTGYSTNEKLFF
-	TRBV7-3	TRBJ2-1	many	TGTGCCAGCAGCCCCGCCGGGTCGCTCAATGAGCAGTTCTTC	CASSPAGSLNEQFF
-	TRBV6-2/TRBV6-3	TRBJ2-7	-	TGTGCCAGCAGTTACCCCCGGCGGAGCGTTCAGCAGTACTTC	CASSYPRRSVQQYF
-	TRBV11-1	TRBJ2-1	many	TGTGCCAGCAGCTTAGTATCGCTTTCGCGGGGGCCCTGGCTCTACAATGAGCAGTTCTTC	CASSLVSLSRGPWLYNEQFF
-	TRBV20-1	TRBJ2-2	few	TGCAGTGCAACCAAGGACCCAGGTTCCGGGGAGCTGTTTTTT	CSATKDPGSGELFF
TRBD2	TRBV5-1	TRBJ2-5	once	TGCGCCAGCAGCTTTGGACTAGCGGGGGGCGTGGAAGAGACCCAGTACTTC	CASSFGLAGGVEETQYF
TRBD1	TRBV9	TRBJ2-7	few	TGTGCCAGCAGCAAAACAGGGGGCGAAACGTCCTACGAGCAGTACTTC	CASSKTGGETSYEQYF
-	TRBV14	TRBJ2-3	-	TGTGCCAGCAGCCTAGAATTCACAGATATGCAGTATTTT	CASSLEFTDMQYF
TRBD1	TRBV6-1	TRBJ1-2	many	TGTGCCAGCACCGACAGGGACAGGGGGCGAGGGAATGGCTACACCTTC	CASTDRDRGRGNGYTF
TRBD2	TRBV5-1	TRBJ2-5	-	TGCGCCAGCAGACGCGGGGGTGAGCAAGAGACCCAGTACTTC	CASRRGGEQETQYF
-	TRBV20-1	TRBJ2-5	many	TGCAGTGCTAGTACCGCTTCAAGGGAGGAGACCCAGTACTTC	CSASTASREETQYF
-	TRBV7-9	TRBJ2-7	many	TGTGCCAGCAGCTTAGGCCGGGCCTACGAGCAGTACTTC	CASSLGRAYEQYF
TRBD1	TRBV6-9	TRBJ1-2	many	TGTGCCAGCAGTTACCTCACCGATGACAGGGCACCTGGCTACACCTTC	CASSYLTDDRAPGYTF
TRBD2	TRBV11-2	TRBJ2-1	-	TGTGCCAGCAGCTTAGGTGGTAGCGGGTACAATGAGCAGTTCTTC	CASSLGGSGYNEQFF
-	TRBV12-3/TRBV12-4	TRBJ1-1	many	TGTGCCAGCAGTTTAGGGGCGGACCTCATCCTGAACACTGAAGCTTTCTTT	CASSLGADLILNTEAFF
TRBD1	TRBV29-1	TRBJ1-2	many	TGCAGCGTTCCGGACAGGGGGCGCGAAGGCTATGGCTACACCTTC	CSVPDRGREGYGYTF
TRBD2	TRBV28	TRBJ2-1	many	TGTGCCAGCAGTTTAGCGGGAGGGCCTAATGAGCAGTTCTTC	CASSLAGGPNEQFF
-	TRBV27	TRBJ1-2	many	TGTGCCAGCAGTTATGGAGGGGGGATCGATGGCTACACCTTC	CASSYGGGIDGYTF
-	TRBV7-8	TRBJ1-4	many	TGTGCCAGCAGCTTACGGTCTGGTGGGGGGAGGGGTGAAAAACTGTTTTTT	CASSLRSGGGRGEKLFF
TRBD2	TRBV12-3/TRBV12-4	TRBJ2-6	few	TGTGCCAGCAGTTTTGGAGCGGGAGTCCCCTCTGGGGCCAACGTCCTGACTTTC	CASSFGAGVPSGANVLTF
-	TRBV29-1	TRBJ1-1	-	TGCAGCGTCAGCAGGGAGTTCAACACTGAAGCTTTCTTT	CSVSREFNTEAFF
-	TRBV20-1	TRBJ2-3	many	TGCAGTGCTCCGGGGGTGGAGGGACCCTTGGAGGATACGCAGTATTTT	CSAPGVEGPLEDTQYF
TRBD1	TRBV30	TRBJ1-1	-	TGTGCCGGTGACAGGGGGTTCACTGAAGCTTTCTTT	CAGDRGFTEAFF
-	TRBV28	TRBJ1-4	many	TGTGCCAGCAGTTTGGTATACAGGAGTAATGAAAAACTGTTTTTT	CASSLVYRSNEKLFF
-	TRBV20-1	TRBJ2-1	many	TGCAGTGCTAGAGGAGGGACCCGCGCACCGGATGAGCAGTTCTTC	CSARGGTRAPDEQFF
-	TRBV7-2	TRBJ1-2	many	TGTGCCAGCAGCCCTCGGCCCGTATATCACGGCTACACCTTC	CASSPRPVYHGYTF
-	TRBV7-2	TRBJ2-3	-	TGTGCCAGCAGCTTAGCCGGGGGGACAGATATGCAGTATTTT	CASSLAGGTDMQYF
TRBD2	TRBV18	TRBJ2-1	many	TGTGCCAGCTCACCTCGACTAGCGGGAGGCATATACAATGAGCAGTTCTTC	CASSPRLAGGIYNEQFF
-	TRBV29-1	TRBJ2-5	many	TGCAGCGTTGAAGGGCCCAGGGGGACCCAGTACTTC	CSVEGPRGTQYF
TRBD2	TRBV28	TRBJ2-1	-	TGTGCCAGCAGTTTACTAGCGGGGTGGTTCTTC	CASSLLAGWFF
TRBD2	TRBV20-1	TRBJ2-1	few	TGCAGTGCTAGATCGCCTAGCGGGAGTGGTGAGCAGTTCTTC	CSARSPSGSGEQFF
TRBD2	TRBV7-3	TRBJ2-1	-	TGTGCCAGCAGCTTCGGGCGGGAGGTGTCCTACAATGAGCAGTTCTTC	CASSFGREVSYNEQFF
-	TRBV10-3	TRBJ2-6	many	TGTGCCATCAGCCCGGGACCCCACTCTGGGGCCAACGTCCTGACTTTC	CAISPGPHSGANVLTF
-	TRBV7-8	TRBJ2-3	many	TGTGCCAGCAGCTTTTTATTTAAAGCAGATACGCAGTATTTT	CASSFLFKADTQYF
-	TRBV4-3	TRBJ1-6	-	TGCGCCAGCAGCCACCCTCTTGGGGACCGGGGCCATTCACCCCTCCACTTT	CASSHPLGDRGHSPLHF
TRBD1	TRBV24-1	TRBJ1-5	-	TGTGCCACCAGTATGGTCAGGGGGCTCTATGGCCAGCCCCAGCATTTT	CATSMVRGLYGQPQHF
-	TRBV5-1	TRBJ2-3	many	TGCGCCAGCAGCTTGTCCGCAGGGTCGGATACGCAGTATTTT	CASSLSAGSDTQYF
-	TRBV30	TRBJ1-5	many	TGTGCCTGGGAGACCGGGACCGGGGGCAATCAGCCCCAGCATTTT	CAWETGTGGNQPQHF
-	TRBV20-1	TRBJ2-1	many	TGCAGTGCTAGACCCTTCGCTTACAATGAGCAGTTCTTC	CSARPFAYNEQFF